A single sample is the source of the 19 T cell receptor beta chains below, sequenced in a study of cytomegalovirus exposure and HLA in healthy donors. 13 Jbeta primers and 60 Vbeta primers were used for the PCR. The repertoire was sequenced with immunoSEQ multiplex PCR; TCRdb's copy has only in-frame clones and lacks some. The sample has around 180,000 clones; more than 70% are singletons. The source material was PBMCs. The receptors originated from a girl aged 10 to 17 in good health and CMV-seronegative.

The J gene is TRBJ2-7, the V gene TRBV9; TRBD2 is a possible D gene (7 bases). Germline values: CDR1 SGDLS, CDR2 YYNGEE. Deletions cut 0 bases from V and 2 bases from J, with 12 bases between. This CDR3 contains 15 residues. CDR3 loop: CASSVEAGAAYEQYF. For the CDR3, the DNA is TGTGCCAGCAGCGTAGAGGCGGGGGCTGCCTACGAGCAGTACTTC.

With regard to this clone: Other DNA variants within this sample encode the same CDR3. The chain is built from TRBV5-1 and TRBJ2-5; tentative D call: TRBD1 (5 bases). Germline lookup yields CDR1 SGHRS and CDR2 YFSETQ. Trimming cost V 4 bases and J 1 base, with 11 bases left between them. This CDR3 has 14 amino acids. The CDR3, as DNA: TGCGCCAGCAGCCTAGGCCAGGGCCAAGAGACCCAGTACTTC. Translation gives CASSLGQGQETQYF.

The genes are TRBV4-1 and TRBJ1-1, with 8 bases lining up with TRBD1. The CDR3 has 15 residues. Germline values: CDR1 MGHRA, CDR2 YSYEKL. V dropped 3 bases and J dropped 6; count of bases not matched to a gene: 9. The CDR3 region has the DNA TGCGCCAGCAGCCACCCTTTGACAGGGGCCGCTGAAGCTTTCTTT. It translates to CASSHPLTGAAEAFF.

The genes are TRBV7-9 and TRBJ1-3; TRBD1 matches at 7 bases. After removal of 6 bases from V and 0 bases from J, the junction contained 8 bases not matched to a gene. CDR3 length: 16 residues. Germline-derived CDR1 and CDR2 are SEHNR and FQNEAQ (reference sequence). In nucleotides, the CDR3 is TGTGCCAGCAGACAGGGGTTCCCGTCCTCTGGAAACACCATATATTTT. Amino acid sequence: CASRQGFPSSGNTIYF.

This clone appeared a single time. The chain uses TRBV10-3 and TRBJ2-6, with 8 bases matching TRBD1. CDR1 ENHRY and CDR2 SYGVKD come from the germline V gene. This CDR3 region has 18 residues. Trimming at V came to 6 bases and at J to 0 bases, leaving 10 bases not matched to a gene. CDR3 in DNA: TGTGCCATCAGCCCGACCGGGACAGGAGACTCTGGGGCCAACGTCCTGACTTTC. This sequence encodes CAISPTGTGDSGANVLTF.

This chain uses TRBV29-1 with TRBJ2-5; 7 positions agree with TRBD1. Looked up from germline, CDR1 is SQVTM and CDR2 is ANQGSEA. There are 13 residues in the CDR3. V lost 1 base, J lost 1 base, and 0 bases stayed unmatched. The CDR3 region is CSVEGTGQETQYF. The CDR3 region has the DNA TGCAGCGTTGAAGGGACAGGCCAAGAGACCCAGTACTTC.

The rearrangement joins TRBV18 to TRBJ1-1; D might be TRBD1 (6 bases). The germline V and J ends were trimmed by 3 bases and 1 base, with 9 bases remaining between them. Germline V gives CDR1 KGHSH, CDR2 LQKENI. The CDR3 is 14 residues long. The CDR3 region is CASSPGHTNTEAFF. The CDR3 DNA reads TGTGCCAGCTCACCGGGACACACGAACACTGAAGCTTTCTTT. The whole variable domain, remainder taken from reference TRBV18 and TRBJ1-1, is NAGVMQNPRHLVRRRGQEARLRCSPMKGHSHVYWYRQLPEEGLKFMVYLQKENIIDESGMPKERFSAEFPKEGPSILRIQQVVRGDSAAYFCASSPGHTNTEAFFGQGTRLTVV.

CDR3: CASSELAGGPGSYNEQFF. The CDR3 nucleotides are TGTGCCAGCAGTGAACTAGCGGGGGGGCCCGGGTCCTACAATGAGCAGTTCTTC. This chain joins TRBV2 and TRBJ2-1, with 12 positions matching TRBD2. Germline assignment: CDR1 SNHLY and CDR2 FYNNEI. J gave up 1 base and V 2 bases, and 6 bases lay outside the gene matches. The CDR3 totals 18 residues.

The chain combines TRBV10-1 with TRBJ2-5; 10 bases map to TRBD2. The length of the CDR3 is 17 residues. The ends lost 0 bases at V and 1 base at J; junction bases unmatched: 5. Germline V gene sequence: CDR1 WNHNN, CDR2 SYGVQD (reference sequence). This chain's CDR3 is CASSESGTSGVQETQYF. CDR3 in DNA: TGCGCCAGCAGTGAGTCGGGAACTAGCGGGGTCCAAGAGACCCAGTACTTC.

The chain employs TRBV4-1 and TRBJ1-6, with no clear D. Germline lookup yields CDR1 MGHRA and CDR2 YSYEKL. This CDR3 is built from 17 residues. V gave up 3 bases and J gave up 0 bases, with 12 bases separating them. CDR3: CASSQALESSYNSPLHF. The CDR3 DNA is TGCGCCAGCAGCCAGGCTCTGGAGAGCTCCTATAATTCACCCCTCCACTTT.

This clone was seen once. The rearrangement joins TRBV6-1 to TRBJ1-1; no clear D gene. The CDR3 spans 16 residues. V shed 0 bases and J shed 6 bases, with 17 bases lying between them. Looked up from germline, CDR1 is MNHNS and CDR2 is SASEGT. The CDR3 loop is CASSEAVGVGVAEAFF. For the CDR3, the DNA is TGTGCCAGCAGTGAAGCGGTCGGGGTTGGAGTAGCTGAAGCTTTCTTT.

This chain links TRBV13 with TRBJ1-1; D not certain. CDR3 length equals 14 residues. Per the germline V gene, CDR1 is PRHDT and CDR2 is FYEKMQ (reference sequence). The V gene lost 2 bases and the J gene lost 2 bases, with 9 bases spanning the gap. The CDR3 region has the DNA TGTGCCAGCAGCTTAATGGCAGGTAACACTGAAGCTTTCTTT. It is translated as CASSLMAGNTEAFF.

This sequence joins TRBV6-1 and TRBJ1-5; 10 positions agree with TRBD1. The germline CDR1 and CDR2 sequences are MNHNS and SASEGT. V trimming: 6 bases; J trimming: 6 bases; junction bases outside the gene matches: 5. The CDR3 totals 14 residues. The DNA of the CDR3 is TGTGCCAGCAGATTGGACAGGGGGGTTCAGCCCCAGCATTTT. This translates into CASRLDRGVQPQHF.

J is TRBJ2-5 and V is TRBV14; TRBD2 aligns across 9 bases. Losses at the gene ends were 5 bases for V and 2 bases for J; bases not matched to a gene: 9. Germline V gene lookup returns CDR1 SGHDN and CDR2 FVKESK. The CDR3 loop spans 16 amino acids. The CDR3 loop reads CASSYLGGGDQETQYF. In DNA, the CDR3 is TGTGCCAGCAGCTATCTCGGCGGGGGGGATCAAGAGACCCAGTACTTC.

The chain links TRBV19 to TRBJ1-5, with a weak D call TRBD1 (6 bases). There are 13 residues in the CDR3. Germline V gives CDR1 LNHDA, CDR2 SQIVND (reference sequence). V lost 5 bases, J lost 7 bases, and 12 bases lay in between. CDR3 sequence (DNA): TGTGCCAGTAGTCCACAGGGTTACCAGCCCCAGCATTTT. Translation gives CASSPQGYQPQHF.

The chain uses TRBV21-1 and TRBJ1-5; TRBD1 reflects the table's D call only, with no check against the DNA. TRBV21-1 constitutes a pseudogene. This CDR3 has 18 residues. The CDR3 nucleotides read TGTGCCAGCAGCAAAGCACTACTACAGGGGGTTAGCAATCAGCCCCAGCATTTT. Its protein product is CASSKALLQGVSNQPQHF.

This clone occurred a few times. V is TRBV27 and J is TRBJ1-2; D remains ambiguous. Germline V lookup: CDR1 MNHEY, CDR2 SMNVEV (reference sequence). V dropped 5 bases and J dropped 0 bases, with 10 bases sitting between them. The CDR3 covers 14 residues. The CDR3 here is CASSLQAANYGYTF. In nucleotides, the CDR3 is TGTGCCAGCAGTCTCCAGGCCGCTAACTATGGCTACACCTTC.

This chain links TRBV5-1 with TRBJ2-3; 11 bases are shared with TRBD2. The trim removed 0 bases at V and 4 bases at J, leaving 4 bases unmatched. Germline CDR1 reads SGHRS; CDR2 reads YFSETQ. This CDR3 region has 16 residues. Here the CDR3 reads CASSLDGTSGADTQYF. The CDR3 DNA follows: TGCGCCAGCAGCTTGGATGGGACTAGCGGCGCAGATACGCAGTATTTT.

The chain has TRBV27 and TRBJ2-1; 10 bases line up with TRBD1. Trimming removed 2 bases from V and 6 bases from J; junction bases left unmatched: 4. This CDR3 is built from 15 residues. Germline V gene data show CDR1 as MNHEY and CDR2 as SMNVEV (reference sequence). The DNA of the CDR3 is TGTGCCAGCAGTTTAGGGACAGGGGTGGGCAATGAGCAGTTCTTC. Translating it yields CASSLGTGVGNEQFF.